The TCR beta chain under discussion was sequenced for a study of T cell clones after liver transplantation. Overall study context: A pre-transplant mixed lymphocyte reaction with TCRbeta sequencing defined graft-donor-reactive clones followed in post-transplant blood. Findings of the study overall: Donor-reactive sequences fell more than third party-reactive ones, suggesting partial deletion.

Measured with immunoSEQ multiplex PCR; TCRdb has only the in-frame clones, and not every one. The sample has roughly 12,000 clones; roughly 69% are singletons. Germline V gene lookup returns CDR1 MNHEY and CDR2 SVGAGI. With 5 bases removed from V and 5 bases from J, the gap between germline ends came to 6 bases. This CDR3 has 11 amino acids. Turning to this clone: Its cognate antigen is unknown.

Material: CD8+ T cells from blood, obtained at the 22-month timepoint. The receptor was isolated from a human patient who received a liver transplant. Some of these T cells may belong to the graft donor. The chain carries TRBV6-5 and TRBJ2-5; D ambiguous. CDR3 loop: CASSGRETQYF. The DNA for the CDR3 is TGTGCCAGCAGTGGTCGGGAGACCCAGTACTTC.